These T cell receptor beta chains were read from a single sample in a study of T cells after yellow fever vaccination. TCRdb ran MiXCR on the 5' RACE reads and lists one entry per CDR3 protein. The table lists fewer than 400,000 distinct CDR3 sequences, approximately 11% of them singletons. Sequences were derived from CD4+ T cells sorted from PBMCs, sampled 45 days after the yellow fever booster vaccination. These TCRs come from a man aged 18 to 35 who received the YFV17D yellow fever vaccine. CDR3s include the opening cysteine and the closing phenylalanine or tryptophan. A D gene is named only where the DNA matches it firmly. Size is omitted from some rows. Given values are once, few, many or a class for expanded clones.

size: -; D: -; J: TRBJ2-5; V: TRBV5-4; CDR3: CASSFEAGKETQYF; DNA: TGTGCCAGCAGCTTCGAGGCGGGGAAAGAGACCCAGTACTTC
size: -; D: -; J: TRBJ2-3; V: TRBV29-1; CDR3: CSVVGLQGTDTQYF; DNA: TGCAGCGTTGTAGGGCTACAGGGGACTGATACGCAGTATTTT
size: -; D: -; J: TRBJ2-3; V: TRBV9; CDR3: CASSARLRPDTQYF; DNA: TGTGCCAGCAGCGCCCGCCTCCGCCCAGATACGCAGTATTTT
size: -; D: -; J: TRBJ2-2; V: TRBV11-2; CDR3: CASKKSGELFF; DNA: TGTGCCAGCAAGAAGTCCGGGGAGCTGTTTTTT
size: -; D: -; J: TRBJ2-5; V: TRBV7-2; CDR3: CASSLSPQGRGRETQYF; DNA: TGTGCCAGCAGCTTATCCCCACAGGGGAGGGGGAGGGAGACCCAGTACTTC
size: -; D: -; J: TRBJ1-1; V: TRBV7-9; CDR3: CASRNSYGETEAFF; DNA: TGTGCCAGCAGAAATTCCTACGGGGAGACTGAAGCTTTCTTT
size: -; D: -; J: TRBJ1-2; V: TRBV5-6; CDR3: CASSRPIWGYTF; DNA: TGTGCCAGCAGTCGGCCTATCTGGGGCTACACCTTC
size: few; D: -; J: TRBJ2-3; V: TRBV6-5; CDR3: CASLLPGTDTQYF; DNA: TGTGCCAGTTTACTGCCGGGCACAGATACGCAGTATTTT
size: -; D: -; J: TRBJ1-2; V: TRBV7-6; CDR3: CASSQWPDKGYTF; DNA: TGTGCCAGCAGCCAATGGCCGGATAAAGGCTACACCTTC
size: -; D: -; J: TRBJ2-1; V: TRBV12-3/TRBV12-4; CDR3: CASSLGPSRPGNEQFF; DNA: TGTGCCAGCAGTTTAGGGCCTAGTCGGCCCGGCAATGAGCAGTTCTTC
size: few; D: TRBD2; J: TRBJ2-1; V: TRBV24-1; CDR3: CATSDPGTSGGPGEQFF; DNA: TGTGCCACCAGTGACCCCGGGACTAGCGGGGGGCCGGGTGAGCAGTTCTTC
size: few; D: TRBD1; J: TRBJ1-1; V: TRBV12-3/TRBV12-4; CDR3: CASSTRTGSTEAFF; DNA: TGTGCCAGCAGTACTAGGACAGGAAGCACTGAAGCTTTCTTT
size: many; D: -; J: TRBJ2-7; V: TRBV3-1; CDR3: CASSLDETVNF; DNA: TGTGCCAGCAGCCTCGACGAGACAGTGAACTTC
size: -; D: -; J: TRBJ1-6; V: TRBV12-3/TRBV12-4; CDR3: CASSSSYNSPLHF; DNA: TGTGCCAGCAGCTCCTCCTATAATTCACCCCTCCACTTT
size: few; D: -; J: TRBJ2-2; V: TRBV5-4; CDR3: CASSFGLGFNTGELFF; DNA: TGTGCCAGCAGTTTCGGACTGGGGTTCAACACCGGGGAGCTGTTTTTT
size: -; D: -; J: TRBJ2-5; V: TRBV20-1; CDR3: CSARGELQETQYF; DNA: TGCAGTGCTAGGGGGGAATTACAAGAGACCCAGTACTTC
size: many; D: TRBD1; J: TRBJ1-5; V: TRBV6-1; CDR3: CASSSGQVNYQPQHF; DNA: TGTGCCAGCAGCTCAGGACAGGTGAACTATCAGCCCCAGCATTTT
size: -; D: TRBD1; J: TRBJ1-3; V: TRBV28; CDR3: CASSTGGDGNTIYF; DNA: TGTGCCAGCAGTACAGGGGGTGATGGAAACACCATATATTTT
size: few; D: -; J: TRBJ1-6; V: TRBV5-1; CDR3: CASSLGAGLNSPLHF; DNA: TGCGCCAGCAGCTTGGGCGCCGGCCTGAATTCACCCCTCCACTTT
size: -; D: TRBD1; J: TRBJ1-1; V: TRBV6-5; CDR3: CASSYSGQGNTEAFF; DNA: TGTGCCAGCAGTTACTCGGGACAGGGGAACACTGAAGCTTTCTTT
size: few; D: TRBD1; J: TRBJ1-2; V: TRBV6-2/TRBV6-3; CDR3: CASSYRRGQEIYGYTF; DNA: TGTGCCAGCAGTTACCGGAGGGGGCAAGAGATCTATGGCTACACCTTC
size: few; D: TRBD2; J: TRBJ2-2; V: TRBV5-4; CDR3: CASSHGGAGTGELFF; DNA: TGTGCCAGCAGCCACGGGGGGGCCGGCACCGGGGAGCTGTTTTTT
size: -; D: -; J: TRBJ2-6; V: TRBV30; CDR3: CACPLRGSGANVLTF; DNA: TGTGCCTGCCCACTTAGGGGTTCTGGGGCCAACGTCCTGACTTTC
size: many; D: TRBD1; J: TRBJ2-7; V: TRBV4-1; CDR3: CASSQAGQEFYEQYF; DNA: TGCGCCAGCAGCCAAGCGGGACAGGAGTTTTACGAGCAGTACTTC
size: -; D: -; J: TRBJ2-5; V: TRBV7-9; CDR3: CASSYSGRLETQYF; DNA: TGTGCCAGCAGCTACTCCGGGCGTTTAGAGACCCAGTACTTC
size: few; D: -; J: TRBJ2-3; V: TRBV7-2; CDR3: CASSLELPRGEQYF; DNA: TGTGCCAGCAGCTTAGAACTACCGAGGGGGGAGCAGTATTTT
size: once; D: -; J: TRBJ2-3; V: TRBV20-1; CDR3: CSAPGGTSADTQYF; DNA: TGCAGTGCCCCCGGGGGAACATCGGCAGATACGCAGTATTTT
size: -; D: -; J: TRBJ2-7; V: TRBV7-2; CDR3: CASSLGGRAYEQYF; DNA: TGTGCCAGCAGCTTAGGTGGCAGAGCCTACGAGCAGTACTTC
size: few; D: -; J: TRBJ1-5; V: TRBV20-1; CDR3: CSAIPGYQPQHF; DNA: TGCAGTGCTATCCCCGGTTATCAGCCCCAGCATTTT